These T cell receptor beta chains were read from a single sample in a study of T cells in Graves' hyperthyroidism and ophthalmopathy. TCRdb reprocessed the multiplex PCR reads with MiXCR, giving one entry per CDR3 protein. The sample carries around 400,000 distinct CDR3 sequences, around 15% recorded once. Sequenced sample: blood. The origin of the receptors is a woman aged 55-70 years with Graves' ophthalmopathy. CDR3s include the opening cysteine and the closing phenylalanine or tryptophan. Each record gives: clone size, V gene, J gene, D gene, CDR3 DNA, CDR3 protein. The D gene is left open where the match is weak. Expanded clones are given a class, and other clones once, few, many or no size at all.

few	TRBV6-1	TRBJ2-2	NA	TGTGCCAGCAGTTGGGGGGGGGGGCTGTCCAACACCGGGGAGCTGTTTTTT	CASSWGGGLSNTGELFF
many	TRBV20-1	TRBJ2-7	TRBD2	TGCAGTGCAGGGACTAGCGGGAGGGGCAAGCAGTACTTC	CSAGTSGRGKQYF
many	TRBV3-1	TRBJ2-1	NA	TGTGCCAGCAGCCATTTTTACGATGAGCAGTTCTTC	CASSHFYDEQFF
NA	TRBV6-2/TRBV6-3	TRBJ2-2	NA	TGTGCCAGCAGACCCGCAGACACCGGGGAGCTGTTTTTT	CASRPADTGELFF
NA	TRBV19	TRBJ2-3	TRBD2	TGTGCCAGTAGTCTCCTAGCGGGACAGAGCACAGATACGCAGTATTTT	CASSLLAGQSTDTQYF
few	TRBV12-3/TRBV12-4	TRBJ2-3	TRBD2	TGTGCCAGCAGTTGGGGGACTAGCGGGAACACAGATACGCAGTATTTT	CASSWGTSGNTDTQYF
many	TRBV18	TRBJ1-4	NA	TGTGCCAGCTCCCTTACAACAGGCGCAACTAATGAAAAACTGTTTTTT	CASSLTTGATNEKLFF
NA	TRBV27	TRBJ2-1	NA	TGTGCCAGCAGTAGCCTTTTGCGGGACGGTCGCAATGAGCAGTTCTTC	CASSSLLRDGRNEQFF
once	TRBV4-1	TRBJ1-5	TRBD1	TGCGCCAGCTGCCAAGAGTGGACAGGGGAACAGCCCCAGCATTTT	CASCQEWTGEQPQHF
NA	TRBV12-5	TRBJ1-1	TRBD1	TGTGCTAGTGGGACGGGACAGCTGAACACTGAAGCTTTCTTT	CASGTGQLNTEAFF
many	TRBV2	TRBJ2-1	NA	TGTGCCAGCAGTGTCTCCTACAATGAGCAGTTCTTC	CASSVSYNEQFF
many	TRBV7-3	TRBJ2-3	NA	TGTGCCAGCAGCTTAAGGTGGTACACAGATACGCAGTATTTT	CASSLRWYTDTQYF
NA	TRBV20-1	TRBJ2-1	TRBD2	TGCAGTGCCCCGAGGACTAGCGGGAGGACATACTACAATGAGCAGTTCTTC	CSAPRTSGRTYYNEQFF
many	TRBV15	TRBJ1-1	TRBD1	TGTGCCACCAGCAGGGGGGGGACAGGGGGCACGGACACTGAAGCTTTCTTT	CATSRGGTGGTDTEAFF
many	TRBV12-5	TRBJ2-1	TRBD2	TGTGCTAGTGGTTTGGGACTAGCGGGAGACAGGGGCTCCTACAATGAGCAGTTCTTC	CASGLGLAGDRGSYNEQFF
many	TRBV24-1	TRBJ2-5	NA	TGTGCCACCAGTGATTCCCGGGGGCTTCAAGAGACCCAGTACTTC	CATSDSRGLQETQYF
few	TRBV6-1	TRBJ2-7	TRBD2	TGTGCCAGCAGCCCGGGGGGGAAAGTATACGACGAGCAGTACTTC	CASSPGGKVYDEQYF
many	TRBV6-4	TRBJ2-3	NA	TGTGCCAGCAGTGACGGGACATCTAGCACAGATACGCAGTATTTT	CASSDGTSSTDTQYF
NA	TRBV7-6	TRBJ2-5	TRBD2	TGTGCCAGCAGCTCGACTAGCGGCCAAAAGACCCAGTACTTC	CASSSTSGQKTQYF
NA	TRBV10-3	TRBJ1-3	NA	TGTGCCATCAGTGAGCAAGGAAACACCATATATTTT	CAISEQGNTIYF
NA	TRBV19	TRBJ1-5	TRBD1	TGTGCCAGTAGTCCCCGGACAGGGGAGAGCAATCAGCCCCAGCATTTT	CASSPRTGESNQPQHF
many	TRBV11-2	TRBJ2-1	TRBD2	TGTGCCAGCAGGGGGACTAGCGGGAGAGGCGATGAGCAGTTCTTC	CASRGTSGRGDEQFF
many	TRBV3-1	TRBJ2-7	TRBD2	TGTGCCAGCAGCCACAGCGGGAGGGCCGCCTACGAGCAGTACTTC	CASSHSGRAAYEQYF
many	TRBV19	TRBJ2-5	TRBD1	TGTGCCAGTAGTACGACCGGGACAGGACAAGAGACCCAGTACTTC	CASSTTGTGQETQYF
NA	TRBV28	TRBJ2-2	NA	TGTGCCAGCAGCTCCCCTTTTTTTGGCACCGGGGAGCTGTTTTTT	CASSSPFFGTGELFF
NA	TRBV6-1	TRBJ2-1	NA	TGTGCCAGCGCCTCAATTGAGCAGTTCTTC	CASASIEQFF
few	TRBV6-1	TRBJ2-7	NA	TGTGCCAGCAGTCGATACCCCCCCTACGAGCAGTACTTC	CASSRYPPYEQYF
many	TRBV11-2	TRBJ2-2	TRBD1	TGTGCCAGCAGCTTCACCGGGACAGACAACACCGGGGAGCTGTTTTTT	CASSFTGTDNTGELFF
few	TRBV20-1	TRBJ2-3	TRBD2	TGCAGTGCTAGCGACACCGGGACTAGCGGACCCCAATGGGATACGCAGTATTTT	CSASDTGTSGPQWDTQYF
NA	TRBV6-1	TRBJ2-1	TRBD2	TGTGCCAGCATGGGGGACTACGGGGGCTACAATGAGCAGTTCTTC	CASMGDYGGYNEQFF
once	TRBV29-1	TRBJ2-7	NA	TGCAGCGTTGAAAATCCGGGCGAAGTCGTACACGAGCAGTACTTC	CSVENPGEVVHEQYF
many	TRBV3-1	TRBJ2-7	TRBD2	TGTGCCAGCAGCCTCTCCGGGACTAGTGCTTACGAGCAGTACTTC	CASSLSGTSAYEQYF
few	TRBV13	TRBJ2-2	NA	TGTGCCAGCAGGCATCAGGGAATCGGGGAGCTGTTTTTT	CASRHQGIGELFF
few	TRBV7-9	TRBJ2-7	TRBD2	TGTGCCAGCGGGCTAGCGGGGACCTACGAGCAGTACTTC	CASGLAGTYEQYF
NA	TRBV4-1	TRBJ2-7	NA	TGCGCCAGCAGCAGCCGGGCGGGGGCGGGTACGGGGGGCGAGCAGTACTTC	CASSSRAGAGTGGEQYF
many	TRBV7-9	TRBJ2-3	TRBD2	TGTGCCAGCAGCGGGACTAGCGGGATTGGATTGGCAGATACGCAGTATTTT	CASSGTSGIGLADTQYF
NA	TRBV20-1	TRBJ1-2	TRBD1	TGCAGTGCCGCAGGGGGAGACTATGGCTACACCTTC	CSAAGGDYGYTF
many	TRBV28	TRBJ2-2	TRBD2	TGTGCCAGCAGTTCGGGGGGAGGCCTCACCGGGGAGCTGTTTTTT	CASSSGGGLTGELFF
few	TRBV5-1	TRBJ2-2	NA	TGCGCCAGCAGCTTGGATGGGGGGGGCTCGAACACCGGGGAGCTGTTTTTT	CASSLDGGGSNTGELFF
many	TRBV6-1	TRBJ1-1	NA	TGTGCCAGCAATACCGGCCGGGCCGAAGCTTTCTTT	CASNTGRAEAFF
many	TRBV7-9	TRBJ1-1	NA	TGTGCCAGCAGCTTAGAGGCGAGGGAAGCTTTCTTT	CASSLEAREAFF
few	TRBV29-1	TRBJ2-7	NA	TGCAGCGTTGGGGATTACGAGCAGTACTTC	CSVGDYEQYF
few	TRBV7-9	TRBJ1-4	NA	TGTGTCAGCAGCTCCGACACAACTAATGAAAAACTGTTTTTT	CVSSSDTTNEKLFF
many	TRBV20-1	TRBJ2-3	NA	TGCAGTGCTAGAGATCTAGCCCGGAGTGGGAGCACAGATACGCAGTATTTT	CSARDLARSGSTDTQYF
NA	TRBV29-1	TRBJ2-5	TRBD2	TGCAGCGTTGATAGCGCGGGAGGTTTGGGAGTACAAGAGACCCAGTACTTC	CSVDSAGGLGVQETQYF
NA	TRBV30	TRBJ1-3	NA	TGTGCCTGGAGTGACTACAGAAGCTCTGGAAACACCATATATTTT	CAWSDYRSSGNTIYF
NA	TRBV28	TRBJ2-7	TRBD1	TGTGCCGGGGGGACAGGGAACTACGAGCAGTACTTC	CAGGTGNYEQYF
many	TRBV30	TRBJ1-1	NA	TGTGCCCGCTCGCGGGGGTTGAACACTGAAGCTTTCTTT	CARSRGLNTEAFF
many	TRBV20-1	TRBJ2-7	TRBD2	TGCAGTGCTAGAGATTCTCGGCTAGCGGTGGGGGGGCAGTACTTC	CSARDSRLAVGGQYF
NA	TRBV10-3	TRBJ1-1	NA	TGTGCCATCAGTGAGGGACGGACTGAAGCTTTCTTT	CAISEGRTEAFF
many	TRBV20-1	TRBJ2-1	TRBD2	TGCAGTGCTAGAGGGGCTAGCGGGACCTACAATGAGCAGTTCTTC	CSARGASGTYNEQFF
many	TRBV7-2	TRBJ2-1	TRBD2	TGTGCCAGCAGCTTATTAGGACTAGCGGGAAGCTCCTACAATGAGCAGTTCTTC	CASSLLGLAGSSYNEQFF
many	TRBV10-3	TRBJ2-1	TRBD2	TGTGCCATCAGTGAACCGGGGGGACTAGCGGGAGAATCTGAGCAGTTCTTC	CAISEPGGLAGESEQFF
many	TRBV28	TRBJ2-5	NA	TGTGCCAGCAGTTTTTTGTCGGGGCAAGAGACCCAGTACTTC	CASSFLSGQETQYF
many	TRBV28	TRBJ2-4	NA	TGTGCCAGCAGCCTAAGCCCTCCAACCAAAAACATTCAGTACTTC	CASSLSPPTKNIQYF
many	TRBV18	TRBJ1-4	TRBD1	TGTGCCAGCTCACGGACAGGGTTAAATGAAAAACTGTTTTTT	CASSRTGLNEKLFF
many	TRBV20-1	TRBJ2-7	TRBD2	TGCAGTGCTTATAGCGGGAGGAAATACGAGCAGTACTTC	CSAYSGRKYEQYF
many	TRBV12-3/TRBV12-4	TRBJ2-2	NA	TGTGCCAGCTCAGGGCCAAACACCGGGGAGCTGTTTTTT	CASSGPNTGELFF